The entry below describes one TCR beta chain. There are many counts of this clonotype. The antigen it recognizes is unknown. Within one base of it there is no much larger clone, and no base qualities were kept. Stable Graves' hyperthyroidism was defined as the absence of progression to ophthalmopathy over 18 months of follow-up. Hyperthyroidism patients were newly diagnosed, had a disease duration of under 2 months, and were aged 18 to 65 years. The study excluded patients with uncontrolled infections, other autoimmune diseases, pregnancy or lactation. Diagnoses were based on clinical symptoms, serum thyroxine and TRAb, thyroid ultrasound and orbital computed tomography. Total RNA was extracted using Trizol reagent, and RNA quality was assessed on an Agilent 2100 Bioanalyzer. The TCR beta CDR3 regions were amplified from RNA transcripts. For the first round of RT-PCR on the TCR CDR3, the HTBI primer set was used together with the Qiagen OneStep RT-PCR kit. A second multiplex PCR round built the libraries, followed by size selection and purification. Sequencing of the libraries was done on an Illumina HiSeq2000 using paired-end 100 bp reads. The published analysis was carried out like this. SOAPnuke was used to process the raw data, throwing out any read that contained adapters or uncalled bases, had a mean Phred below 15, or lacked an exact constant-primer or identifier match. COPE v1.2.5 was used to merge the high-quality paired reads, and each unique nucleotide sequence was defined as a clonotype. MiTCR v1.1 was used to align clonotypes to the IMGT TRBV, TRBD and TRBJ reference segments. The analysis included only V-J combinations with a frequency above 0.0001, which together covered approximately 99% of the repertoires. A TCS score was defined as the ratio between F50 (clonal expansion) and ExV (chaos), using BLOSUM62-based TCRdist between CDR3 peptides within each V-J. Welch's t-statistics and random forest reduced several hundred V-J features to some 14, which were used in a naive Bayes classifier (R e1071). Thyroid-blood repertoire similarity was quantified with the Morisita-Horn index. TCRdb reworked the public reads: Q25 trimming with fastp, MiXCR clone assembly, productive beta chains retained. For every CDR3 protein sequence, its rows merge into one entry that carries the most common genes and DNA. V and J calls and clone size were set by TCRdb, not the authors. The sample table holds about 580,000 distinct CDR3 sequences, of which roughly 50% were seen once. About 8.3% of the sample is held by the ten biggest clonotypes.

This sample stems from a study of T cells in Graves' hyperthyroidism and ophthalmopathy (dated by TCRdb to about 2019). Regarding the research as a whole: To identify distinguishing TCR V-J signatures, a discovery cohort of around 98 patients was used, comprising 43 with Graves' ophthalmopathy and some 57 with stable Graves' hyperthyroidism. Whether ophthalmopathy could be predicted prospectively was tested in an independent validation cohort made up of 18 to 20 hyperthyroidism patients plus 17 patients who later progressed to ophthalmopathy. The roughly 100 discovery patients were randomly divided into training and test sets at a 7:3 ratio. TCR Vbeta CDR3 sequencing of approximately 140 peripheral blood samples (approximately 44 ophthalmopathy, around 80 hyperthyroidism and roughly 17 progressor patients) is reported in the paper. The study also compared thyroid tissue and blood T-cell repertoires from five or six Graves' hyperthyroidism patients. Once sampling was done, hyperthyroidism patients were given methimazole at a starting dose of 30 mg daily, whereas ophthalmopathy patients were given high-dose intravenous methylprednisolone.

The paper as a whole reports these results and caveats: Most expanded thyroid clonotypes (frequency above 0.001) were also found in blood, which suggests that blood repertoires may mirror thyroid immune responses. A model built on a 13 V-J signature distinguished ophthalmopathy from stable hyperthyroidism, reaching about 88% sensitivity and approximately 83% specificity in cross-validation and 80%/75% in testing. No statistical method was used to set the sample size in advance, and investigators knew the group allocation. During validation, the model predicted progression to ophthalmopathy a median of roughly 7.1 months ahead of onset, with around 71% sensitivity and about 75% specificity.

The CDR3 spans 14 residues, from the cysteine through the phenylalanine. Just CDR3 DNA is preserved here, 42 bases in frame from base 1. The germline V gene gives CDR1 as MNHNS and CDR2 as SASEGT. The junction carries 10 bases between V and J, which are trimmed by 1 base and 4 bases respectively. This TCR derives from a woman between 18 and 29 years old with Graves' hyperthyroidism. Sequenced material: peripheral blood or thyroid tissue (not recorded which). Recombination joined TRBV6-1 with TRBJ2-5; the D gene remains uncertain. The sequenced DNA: TGTGCCAGCAGTGAAGTAGTTAGAGGAGAGACCCAGTACTTC. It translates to CASSEVVRGETQYF.